The T cell receptor beta chain under discussion was sequenced for a study of cytomegalovirus exposure and HLA in healthy donors. General study results and limits: Some V segments (TRBV6-2 and TRBV6-3 among them) were excluded as indistinguishable.

As concerns this clone: Its target is not known.

Germline-derived CDR1 and CDR2 are LNHDA and SQIVND (reference sequence). The CDR3 spans 13 residues. V lost 11 bases, J lost 6 bases, and 20 bases lay in between. With 60 Vbeta and 13 Jbeta primers, the PCR was carried out. The protocol was immunoSEQ multiplex PCR, while the TCRdb copy is restricted to in-frame clones and leaves out a portion. Seen here are about 150,000 clones, roughly 71% observed once, and the top ten hold 6.5% to 9%. This clonotype was obtained from a man younger than 40 in good health and CMV-seronegative. The sequencing input was PBMCs. The V and J genes are TRBV19 and TRBJ2-7, with D possibly matching TRBD1 (6 bases). The CDR3 is CAAISDRTGEQYF. Here the CDR3 DNA reads TGTGCCGCAATTTCGGACAGAACGGGCGAGCAGTACTTC.